This TCR beta chain was captured in a study of beta chain features in type 1 diabetes. Isolated RNA was reverse transcribed in full, so expressed TCRB transcripts were sequenced. Sequenced by immunoSEQ multiplex PCR; TCRdb stores in-frame clones only, minus some. The table lists hundreds of thousands of clones, roughly 13% of them singletons. This clone was observed a few times. This CDR3 comprises 16 residues. Trimming cost V 1 base and J 7 bases; bases outside gene matches: 6. Looked up from germline, CDR1 is SGHAT and CDR2 is FQNNGV. The sequencing input was naive CD4+ T cells from blood. The clonotype was recovered from a middle-aged woman in good health. The V gene is TRBV11-2, the J gene TRBJ2-5, with 13 bases that match TRBD2. CDR3 loop: CASSLALAGGRATQYF. The CDR3 DNA follows: TGTGCCAGCAGCTTAGCACTAGCGGGGGGGCGGGCGACCCAGTACTTC.